The 5 T cell receptor beta chains listed next were all sequenced from one sample in a study of monozygotic twins with inflammatory bowel disease. TCRdb re-called the 5' RACE reads and gives one entry per CDR3 protein, without DNA. This sample contains 420,000 or so distinct CDR3 sequences. The specimen was blood. These receptors came from a human donor with ulcerative colitis or Crohn's disease, or a healthy co-twin of an affected twin (not recorded which).

The chain is built from TRBV3-1 and TRBJ1-1; TCRdb's assignment of TRBD1 cannot be checked, as there is no DNA. CDR1 LGHDT and CDR2 YNNKEL come from the germline V gene (reference sequence). The CDR3 loop spans 14 amino acids. The chain's CDR3 is CASSQDGTGVRPFF. The full variable domain, its missing parts supplied by reference TRBV3-1 and TRBJ1-1, is DTAVSQTPKYLVTQMGNDKSIKCEQNLGHDTMYWYKQDSKKFLKIMFSYNNKELIINETVPNRFSPKSPDKAHLNLHINSLELGDSAVYFCASSQDGTGVRPFFGQGTRLTVV.

The chain is built from TRBV7-2 and TRBJ2-4; TCRdb designates TRBD2, a call that cannot be tested without DNA. Germline V gene sequence: CDR1 SGHTA, CDR2 FQGNSA. This CDR3 has 13 residues. The CDR3: CASSSGLLGIQYF.

The rearrangement uses TRBV19 and TRBJ2-2; TCRdb's D call of TRBD1 is untestable without DNA. CDR3 length: 14 amino acids. The germline CDR1 and CDR2 sequences are LNHDA and SQIVND (reference sequence). This chain's CDR3 is CASSIGQHTGELFF.

The J gene is TRBJ2-1, the V gene TRBV5-1. The CDR3 has 13 amino acids. The germline CDR1 and CDR2 sequences are SGHRS and YFSETQ. Here the CDR3 reads CASSLGIGDEQFF.

The V call is TRBV7-6, the J call TRBJ2-1; TCRdb's D gene call, TRBD1, goes unchecked for lack of DNA. Germline V gives CDR1 SGHVS, CDR2 FNYEAQ. There are 17 residues in the CDR3. This CDR3 reads CASSLGVLGGGSNEQFF.